Listed below are T cell receptor beta chains from one sample, sequenced in a study of OX40 agonist ivuxolimab in advanced cancers. The repertoire was sequenced with immunoSEQ multiplex PCR; TCRdb's copy has only in-frame clones and lacks some. In the table there are 60,000 to 75,000 clones, 81% of which are singletons. Sequenced here: CD4+ or CD8+ T cells sorted from blood, sampled in a trial of the OX40 agonist ivuxolimab. Receptors were obtained from an adult with an advanced solid tumor such as melanoma, head and neck, liver or kidney cancer. Each CDR3 is given with its conserved first and last residue. The order of the fields is V gene, clone size, D gene, J gene, CDR3 DNA, CDR3 protein. The D gene is left open where the match is weak. Clone size is shown for a subset of rows, as once, few, many or a class of expanded clone.

TRBV2	.	TRBD1	TRBJ1-5	TGTGCCAGCAGTGCGTTAGGGGGCTCGGAGCCCCAGCATTTT	CASSALGGSEPQHF
TRBV10-3	.	TRBD2	TRBJ2-3	TGTGCCATCAGCCTAGCGGGGGGCGCAGATACGCAGTATTTT	CAISLAGGADTQYF
TRBV10-1	.	.	TRBJ1-2	TGCGCCAGCAGTTATAGGGGAAGGCGGTATGGCTACACCTTC	CASSYRGRRYGYTF
TRBV11-2	few	.	TRBJ1-1	TGTGCCAGCAGCTTAGTCGCTGGGGCGTTAAGCACTGAAGCTTTCTTT	CASSLVAGALSTEAFF
TRBV30	.	TRBD1	TRBJ1-5	TGTGCCTGGAATCGAGCACAGGGGGATCAGCCCCAGCATTTT	CAWNRAQGDQPQHF
TRBV5-1	.	TRBD2	TRBJ2-1	TGCGCCAGCAATGGTGGGGCTAGCGGGATGGGGGAGCAGTTCTTC	CASNGGASGMGEQFF
TRBV7-2	.	.	TRBJ1-5	TGTGCCAGCAGCTTAAGTCGGGGCGCCGGCAATCAGCCCCAGCATTTT	CASSLSRGAGNQPQHF
TRBV5-5	.	.	TRBJ1-3	TGTGCCAGCAGCTGGTCAAGGGACTCTGGAAACACCATATATTTT	CASSWSRDSGNTIYF
TRBV6-4	.	.	TRBJ1-2	TGTGCCAGCAGTGACTCGGGGAGGGGCTATGGCTACACCTTC	CASSDSGRGYGYTF
TRBV18	.	.	TRBJ1-5	TGTGCCAGCTCACCCAGCGGGACGGACTATAGCAATCAGCCCCAGCATTTT	CASSPSGTDYSNQPQHF
TRBV4-3	.	.	TRBJ2-2	TGCGCCAGCAGCCAGGAAACCCAACGATTTGGGACCGGGGAGCTGTTTTTT	CASSQETQRFGTGELFF
TRBV11-3	.	.	TRBJ1-4	TGTGCCAGCAGCTTAGGGGTGGATTCTAATGAAAAACTGTTTTTT	CASSLGVDSNEKLFF
TRBV27	.	.	TRBJ1-5	TGTGCCAGCAGTCCTAGCCAGGGGAACAATCAGCCCCAGCATTTT	CASSPSQGNNQPQHF
TRBV6-5	.	.	TRBJ2-3	TGTGCCAGCAGTTTAGTAGGGAACCCCACAGATACGCAGTATTTT	CASSLVGNPTDTQYF
TRBV4-1	few	.	TRBJ2-2	TGCGCCAGCAGCCAAGTCTCCGGATTTAACACCGGGGAGCTGTTTTTT	CASSQVSGFNTGELFF
TRBV19	few	TRBD1	TRBJ1-1	TGTGCCAGTAGTATGGCCCTCAGGGGGCGCGGGGCGACTGAAGCTTTCTTT	CASSMALRGRGATEAFF
TRBV6-5	.	TRBD1	TRBJ2-7	TGTGCCAGCAGCAAAGGGGACAGGGCTCACGAGCAGTACTTC	CASSKGDRAHEQYF
TRBV25-1	.	.	TRBJ2-7	TGTGCCAGCAGGGGGCCATACGAGCAGTACTTC	CASRGPYEQYF
TRBV30	few	.	TRBJ2-5	TGTGCCTTCTCCAGGGGACAAGAGACCCAGTACTTC	CAFSRGQETQYF
TRBV30	.	.	TRBJ1-2	TGTGCCTGGAGTGTACGGGTTATCGGGGGCAGGGGACCCTATGGCTACACCTTC	CAWSVRVIGGRGPYGYTF
TRBV5-1	.	TRBD2	TRBJ2-5	TGCGCCAGCAGCTTGGGCGTCCTAGCGGGGGCCCGGGAGACCCAGTACTTC	CASSLGVLAGARETQYF
TRBV6-1	.	.	TRBJ1-6	TGTGCCAGCTTCAATGGGGTAAATTCACCCCTCCACTTT	CASFNGVNSPLHF
TRBV5-5	once	.	TRBJ2-2	TGTGCCAGCAGCTTGAAGGTGGATTCGAACACCGGGGAGCTGTTTTTT	CASSLKVDSNTGELFF
TRBV5-6	.	TRBD1	TRBJ1-5	TGTGCCAGCAGCTTGAGTAGGGGACAGGGTATGAGGGGCAATCAGCCCCAGCATTTT	CASSLSRGQGMRGNQPQHF
TRBV5-6	.	.	TRBJ1-1	TGTGCCAGCAGCGTAGGACAGTCGGACACTGAAGCTTTCTTT	CASSVGQSDTEAFF
TRBV4-1	few	.	TRBJ1-1	TGCGCCAGCAGCCAAGATGGCGCCACTGAAGCTTTCTTT	CASSQDGATEAFF
TRBV5-6	.	TRBD2	TRBJ2-7	TGTGCCAGCAGCCCGCAGGCCGGGGGGGGCGAGCAGTACTTC	CASSPQAGGGEQYF
TRBV25-1	.	.	TRBJ2-2	TGTGCCAGCAGTGAAGCCCAAACAGGCTACCCCGGGGAGCTGTTTTTT	CASSEAQTGYPGELFF
TRBV16	.	.	TRBJ1-1	TGTGCCAGCAGCCAATCCCAAAGGGCGCGGACCTCTGAAGCTTTCTTT	CASSQSQRARTSEAFF
TRBV28	once	.	TRBJ2-5	TGTGCCAGCAGCACGGGGCGAAGGCCGGCAGAGACCCAGTACTTC	CASSTGRRPAETQYF
TRBV6-5	.	.	TRBJ1-1	TGTGCCAGCAGTTACGATCGGCAGAACACTGAAGCTTTCTTT	CASSYDRQNTEAFF
TRBV5-4	once	.	TRBJ2-1	TGTGCCAGCAGCTTGGCCGCAATCAATGAGCAGTTCTTC	CASSLAAINEQFF